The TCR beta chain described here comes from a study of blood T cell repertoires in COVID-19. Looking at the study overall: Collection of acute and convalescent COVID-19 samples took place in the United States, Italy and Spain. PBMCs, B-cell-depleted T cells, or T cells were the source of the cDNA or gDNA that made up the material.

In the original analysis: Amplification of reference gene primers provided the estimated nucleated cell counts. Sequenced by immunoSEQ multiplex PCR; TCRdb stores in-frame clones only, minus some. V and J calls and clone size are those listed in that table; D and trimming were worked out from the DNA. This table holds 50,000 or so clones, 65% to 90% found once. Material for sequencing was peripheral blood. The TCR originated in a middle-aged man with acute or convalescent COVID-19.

In nucleotides, the CDR3 is TGCGCCAGCAGCTTGGAAGCGCGGGGGTATGGCTACACCTTC. It codes for CASSLEARGYGYTF. The chain employs TRBV5-1 and TRBJ1-2; TRBD1 might be the D (5 bases). The CDR3 is 14 residues long. The germline V and J ends were trimmed by 0 bases and 5 bases, with 11 bases remaining between them. CDR1 and CDR2 from the germline V gene are SGHRS and YFSETQ.